A selection of T cell receptor beta chains follows, all from one sample in a study of regulatory T cells. Repertoires were generated with immunoSEQ multiplex PCR, while TCRdb's copy carries only in-frame clones and drops some. The sample consists of 4,500 to 7,000 clones, approximately 84% of them appearing once. The sample consisted of CD8+ T cells sorted from blood. The receptor set was obtained from a child younger than 18 with CD3G deficiency. Each CDR3 is given with its conserved first and last residue. The D gene is left open where the match is weak. Rows may omit the clone size; those that give it use once, few, many or a size class.

abundance,d_gene,v_gene,j_gene,CDR3nt,CDR3aa
-,-,TRBV28,TRBJ2-3,TGTGCCAGCAGCGTCACAGATACGCAGTATTTT,CASSVTDTQYF
-,-,TRBV6-1,TRBJ2-7,TGTGCCATCTTACAGGGCTACGAGCAGTACTTC,CAILQGYEQYF
-,-,TRBV6-1,TRBJ2-7,TGTGCCAGCAGTGAATTTCCTCCTGGTAGTCCCTACGAGCAGTACTTC,CASSEFPPGSPYEQYF
-,-,TRBV4-1,TRBJ1-1,TGCGCCAGCAGCCAACAACGTCGCACTGAAGCTTTCTTT,CASSQQRRTEAFF
-,TRBD2,TRBV11-2,TRBJ2-7,TGTGCCAGCAGCGCCGGACTAGCGGGAGCCGGCGAGCAGTACTTC,CASSAGLAGAGEQYF
-,-,TRBV6-1,TRBJ2-3,TGTGCCAGCAGTGAGGAGGGCGGGGATACGCAGTATTTT,CASSEEGGDTQYF
-,-,TRBV28,TRBJ2-7,TGTGCCAGCAGCCCTTTCGCCCTCGGGTACGAGCAGTACTTC,CASSPFALGYEQYF
few,-,TRBV7-3,TRBJ1-1,TGTGCCAGCAGCTTAGGCAGGAACACTGAAGCTTTCTTT,CASSLGRNTEAFF
-,TRBD1,TRBV28,TRBJ1-2,TGTGCCAGCAGTTTATCGGCAGGGGGAGACTATGGCTACACCTTC,CASSLSAGGDYGYTF
few,TRBD2,TRBV11-2,TRBJ2-7,TGTGCCAGCAGCTTAGGGGGTAGCGGGCCCTCCTACGAGCAGTACTTC,CASSLGGSGPSYEQYF